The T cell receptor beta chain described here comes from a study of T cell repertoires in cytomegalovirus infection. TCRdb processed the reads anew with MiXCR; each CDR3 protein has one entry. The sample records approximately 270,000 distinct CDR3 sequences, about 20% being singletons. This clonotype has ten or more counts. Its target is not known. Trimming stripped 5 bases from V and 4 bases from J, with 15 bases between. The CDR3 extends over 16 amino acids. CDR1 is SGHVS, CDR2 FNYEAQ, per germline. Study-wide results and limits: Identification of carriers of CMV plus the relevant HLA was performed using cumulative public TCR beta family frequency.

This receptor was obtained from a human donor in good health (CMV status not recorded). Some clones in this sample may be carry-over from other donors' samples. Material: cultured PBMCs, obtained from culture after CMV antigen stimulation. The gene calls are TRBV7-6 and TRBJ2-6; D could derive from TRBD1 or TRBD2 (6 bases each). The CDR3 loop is CASSPGGDRGANVLTF. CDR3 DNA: TGTGCCAGCAGCCCCGGGGGCGATCGGGGGGCCAACGTCCTGACTTTC. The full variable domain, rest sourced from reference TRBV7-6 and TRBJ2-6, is GAGVSQSPRYKVTKRGQDVALRCDPISGHVSLYWYRQALGQGPEFLTYFNYEAQQDKSGLPNDRFSAERPEGSISTLTIQRTEQRDSAMYRCASSPGGDRGANVLTFGAGSRLTVL.